Listed below are T cell receptor beta chains from one sample, sequenced in a study of blood T cell repertoires in COVID-19. Profiling relied on immunoSEQ multiplex PCR, and the TCRdb table lists in-frame clones only, not all of them. The top ten hold around 3.6% of the sample, which has 250,000 to 300,000 clones, around 87% seen once. The sequencing input was peripheral blood. These receptors all come from a man younger than 35 with active or convalescent COVID-19. CDR3s include the opening cysteine and the closing phenylalanine or tryptophan. D genes are given only for firm matches. The size of a clone is reported for some rows only, either as once, few or many, or as a class for expanded clones.

abundance,v_gene,j_gene,d_gene,CDR3aa,CDR3nt
NA,TRBV28,TRBJ1-4,NA,CASSSPEPLNEKLFF,TGTGCCAGCAGCTCCCCCGAGCCATTAAATGAAAAACTGTTTTTT
NA,TRBV5-4,TRBJ1-2,NA,CASSSDSYGYTF,TGTGCCAGCAGCTCCGACTCCTATGGCTACACCTTC
NA,TRBV3-1/TRBV3-2,TRBJ2-3,TRBD1,CASSQDPLKTGEIDTADTQYF,TGTGCCAGCAGCCAAGATCCGTTAAAGACAGGGGAGATCGACACGGCAGATACGCAGTATTTT
NA,TRBV5-6,TRBJ1-1,NA,CASSLGRGEAFF,TGTGCCAGCAGCTTGGGGAGGGGTGAAGCTTTCTTT
NA,TRBV15,TRBJ2-1,TRBD2,CATSRTSGGAYNEQFF,TGTGCCACCAGCCGAACTAGCGGGGGGGCCTACAATGAGCAGTTCTTC
NA,TRBV2,TRBJ1-2,NA,CASRTILTGTPSGYGYTF,TGTGCCAGCAGAACAATACTTACCGGGACTCCGAGCGGCTATGGCTACACCTTC
NA,TRBV29-1,TRBJ2-7,NA,CSVEESYEQYF,TGCAGCGTTGAGGAGAGTTACGAGCAGTACTTC
NA,TRBV3-1/TRBV3-2,TRBJ1-3,TRBD1,CASSQVTGAVDTIYF,TGTGCCAGCAGCCAAGTCACAGGGGCAGTAGACACCATATATTTT
few,TRBV19,TRBJ2-1,NA,CASTLSGEAWNEQFF,TGTGCCAGTACCCTCTCGGGGGAGGCCTGGAATGAGCAGTTCTTC
few,TRBV9,TRBJ2-2,NA,CASSVNRDTGELFF,TGTGCCAGCAGCGTTAACAGGGACACCGGGGAGCTGTTTTTT
many,TRBV7-6,TRBJ2-7,TRBD2,CASSLAPQQGLASEQYF,TGTGCCAGCAGCTTAGCGCCCCAACAGGGACTAGCTTCCGAGCAGTACTTC
NA,TRBV3-1/TRBV3-2,TRBJ2-1,NA,CASSYRLDNEQFF,TGTGCCAGCAGCTACCGACTAGACAATGAGCAGTTCTTC
NA,TRBV4-1,TRBJ2-2,NA,CASSQEPGEIGELFF,TGCGCCAGCAGCCAAGAGCCAGGGGAGATCGGGGAGCTGTTTTTT
NA,TRBV3-1/TRBV3-2,TRBJ2-7,NA,CASSQVVGRSSYEQYF,TGTGCCAGCAGCCAGGTCGTGGGGAGGAGCTCCTACGAGCAGTACTTC
NA,TRBV19,TRBJ2-2,TRBD2,CASSQRGGSGELFF,TGTGCCAGTAGTCAGCGGGGGGGCTCAGGGGAGCTGTTTTTT
NA,TRBV7-9,TRBJ2-3,NA,CASSLGPRDTQYF,TGTGCCAGCAGCTTAGGGCCGAGGGATACGCAGTATTTT
NA,TRBV4-3,TRBJ1-2,NA,CASSQLGRAANYGYTF,TGCGCCAGCAGCCAATTGGGGAGGGCCGCTAACTATGGCTACACCTTC
NA,TRBV3-1/TRBV3-2,TRBJ2-6,NA,CASSQAPGKGSNVLTF,TGTGCCAGCAGCCAAGCCCCAGGGAAGGGTTCCAACGTCCTGACTTTC
NA,TRBV5-1,TRBJ2-7,NA,CASAPDGPGEQYF,TGCGCCAGCGCCCCCGACGGGCCGGGGGAGCAGTACTTC
NA,TRBV5-1,TRBJ2-7,TRBD1,CASSIRTGGSYEQYF,TGCGCCAGCAGCATTCGGACAGGGGGCTCCTACGAGCAGTACTTC
NA,TRBV3-1/TRBV3-2,TRBJ1-2,NA,CASSPLERSYGYTF,TGTGCCAGCAGCCCATTAGAACGGTCCTATGGCTACACCTTC
once,TRBV29-1,TRBJ2-2,NA,CSVEDFDQGLNTGELFF,TGCAGCGTTGAAGATTTCGACCAGGGACTGAACACCGGGGAGCTGTTTTTT
NA,TRBV14,TRBJ2-2,TRBD1,CASSQVFGTGSTGELFF,TGTGCCAGCAGCCAAGTTTTTGGGACAGGGAGTACCGGGGAGCTGTTTTTT
NA,TRBV18,TRBJ2-1,NA,CASSPMGTEQFF,TGTGCCAGCTCACCGATGGGGACAGAGCAGTTCTTC
NA,TRBV27,TRBJ1-5,NA,CASSSDTHNQPQHF,TGTGCCAGCAGCTCCGACACCCACAATCAGCCCCAGCATTTT
NA,TRBV7-9,TRBJ1-2,NA,CASSREAVGYTF,TGTGCCAGCAGCCGCGAAGCCGTTGGCTACACCTTC
NA,TRBV3-1/TRBV3-2,TRBJ2-3,NA,CASSRRGAVPSTQYF,TGTGCCAGCAGCCGCCGGGGAGCGGTACCCAGTACGCAGTATTTT
NA,TRBV9,TRBJ1-1,TRBD1,CASSRTGEVTEAFF,TGTGCCAGCAGCCGGACAGGGGAGGTCACTGAAGCTTTCTTT
NA,TRBV11-3,TRBJ2-5,TRBD2,CASSLGTSGKQETQYF,TGTGCCAGCAGCTTGGGGACTAGCGGGAAACAAGAGACCCAGTACTTC
NA,TRBV27,TRBJ1-2,NA,CASRTGEGGNYGYTF,TGTGCCAGCAGGACCGGAGAGGGCGGGAACTATGGCTACACCTTC
NA,TRBV5-1,TRBJ2-7,NA,CASSLGDSPYEQYF,TGCGCCAGCAGCTTGGGGGACTCTCCCTACGAGCAGTACTTC
NA,TRBV7-8,TRBJ2-7,NA,CASSPRWEYEQYF,TGTGCCAGCAGCCCCCGGTGGGAGTACGAGCAGTACTTC
NA,TRBV20-1,TRBJ1-2,TRBD1,CSALTTGAAF,TGCAGTGCACTCACCACAGGGGCAGCCTTC
NA,TRBV5-1,TRBJ2-1,TRBD2,CASGYGTSEVYEQFF,TGCGCCAGCGGGTACGGGACTAGCGAGGTATATGAGCAGTTCTTC
NA,TRBV5-1,TRBJ2-3,TRBD2,CASSLVGRVTDTQYF,TGCGCCAGCAGCTTGGTTGGGAGGGTCACAGATACGCAGTATTTT
NA,TRBV7-3,TRBJ2-2,TRBD1,CASHATGGPGELFF,TGTGCCAGTCATGCCACAGGGGGCCCCGGGGAGCTGTTTTTT
NA,TRBV21-1,TRBJ1-6,NA,CASPSPFDREFSPLHF,TGTGCCAGCCCCTCTCCCTTTGACAGGGAGTTCTCACCCCTCCACTTT
NA,TRBV5-1,TRBJ2-3,NA,CASSLSFTDTQYF,TGCGCCAGCAGCCTTTCTTTTACAGATACGCAGTATTTT
NA,TRBV6-5,TRBJ1-5,NA,CASSYGGGNQPQHF,TGTGCCAGCAGTTATGGGGGGGGCAATCAGCCCCAGCATTTT
NA,TRBV19,TRBJ1-6,NA,CASSILLVSPLHF,TGTGCCAGTAGTATACTCCTCGTTTCACCCCTCCACTTT
NA,TRBV9,TRBJ1-2,NA,CASSAYRVGYTF,TGTGCCAGCAGCGCCTACAGAGTTGGCTACACCTTC
NA,TRBV7-6,TRBJ1-1,NA,CASSPRGGRNTEAFF,TGTGCCAGCAGCCCACGAGGGGGTAGGAACACTGAAGCTTTCTTT
once,TRBV9,TRBJ2-1,TRBD1,CASSLSRTGVSYNEQFF,TGTGCCAGCAGCTTATCTCGGACAGGGGTTAGCTACAATGAGCAGTTCTTC
once,TRBV30,TRBJ1-4,NA,CAWGSGTTNEKLFF,TGTGCCTGGGGGTCAGGGACAACTAATGAAAAACTGTTTTTT
NA,TRBV11-3,TRBJ1-1,NA,CASSNTQGIATNTEAFF,TGTGCCAGCAGCAACACACAGGGTATAGCTACGAACACTGAAGCTTTCTTT
NA,TRBV10-3,TRBJ2-5,NA,CAISESQGRPVTQYF,TGTGCCATCAGTGAGTCCCAGGGGCGACCGGTGACCCAGTACTTC
NA,TRBV11-2,TRBJ2-3,NA,CASSPHMDTQYF,TGTGCCAGCAGCCCACACATGGATACGCAGTATTTT
NA,TRBV14,TRBJ1-2,NA,CASSQSGAGSYGYTF,TGTGCCAGCAGCCAAAGCGGGGCGGGGAGCTATGGCTACACCTTC
once,TRBV28,TRBJ1-3,NA,CASSTTTAGNTIYF,TGTGCCAGCAGTACCACGACAGCTGGAAACACCATATATTTT
once,TRBV5-1,TRBJ1-5,TRBD1,CASSLGQGADQPQHF,TGCGCCAGCAGCTTGGGACAGGGGGCCGATCAGCCCCAGCATTTT
once,TRBV19,TRBJ2-7,TRBD1,CASSGTASYEQYF,TGTGCCAGTAGCGGGACAGCTTCCTACGAGCAGTACTTC
NA,TRBV5-6,TRBJ2-6,NA,CASSSVRDSEVNGANVLTF,TGTGCCAGCAGCTCAGTCCGGGACTCCGAGGTTAACGGGGCCAACGTCCTGACTTTC
few,TRBV6-6,TRBJ2-2,NA,CASNQGITGELFF,TGTGCCAGCAACCAGGGGATCACCGGGGAGCTGTTTTTT
NA,TRBV5-6,TRBJ1-4,NA,CASSPLATNEKLFF,TGTGCCAGCAGCCCCCTTGCAACTAATGAAAAACTGTTTTTT
NA,TRBV3-1/TRBV3-2,TRBJ1-2,NA,CASSHSIPAGPEMDGYTF,TGTGCCAGCAGTCACTCAATTCCGGCAGGGCCTGAAATGGATGGCTACACCTTC
NA,TRBV7-6,TRBJ2-5,TRBD1,CASSLPQGGETQYF,TGTGCCAGCAGCTTACCACAGGGGGGAGAGACCCAGTACTTC